Listed below are T cell receptor beta chains from one sample, sequenced in a study of blood T cell repertoires in COVID-19. TCRdb keeps only in-frame clones here, not all; method: immunoSEQ multiplex PCR. The sample gives roughly 430,000 clones, 88% of which show up once; more than 2% is in the top ten. Sequencing input: PBMCs or T cells enriched from blood (not recorded which). All receptors come from a woman aged 40 to 50 with acute COVID-19. Each CDR3 is given with its conserved first and last residue. The order of the fields is D gene, CDR3 length, clone size, J gene, V gene, CDR3 protein, CDR3 DNA. The D gene is left open where the match is weak. Clone size, where shown, is once, few, many, or a class for clones that have expanded.

D: -
length: 11
size: -
J: TRBJ2-1
V: TRBV5-4
CDR3: CASSYREEQFF
DNA: TGTGCCAGCAGTTACCGGGAGGAGCAGTTCTTC

D: TRBD2
length: 17
size: few
J: TRBJ2-5
V: TRBV30
CDR3: CAWSPRWGGGSQETQYF
DNA: TGTGCCTGGAGTCCCCGTTGGGGCGGGGGGTCCCAAGAGACCCAGTACTTC

D: -
length: 16
size: -
J: TRBJ1-1
V: TRBV7-9
CDR3: CASSLPPTGRNTEAFF
DNA: TGTGCCAGCAGCTTACCGCCGACAGGAAGGAACACTGAAGCTTTCTTT

D: TRBD1
length: 14
size: once
J: TRBJ1-2
V: TRBV6-5
CDR3: CASSNRRGQDGYTF
DNA: TGTGCCAGCAGTAACCGCAGGGGGCAGGATGGCTACACCTTC

D: TRBD2
length: 15
size: -
J: TRBJ2-7
V: TRBV3-1/TRBV3-2
CDR3: CASSQGLAATYEQYF
DNA: TGTGCCAGCAGCCAAGGACTAGCGGCGACCTACGAGCAGTACTTC

D: TRBD2
length: 15
size: -
J: TRBJ2-1
V: TRBV29-1
CDR3: CSVARLAGFYNEQFF
DNA: TGCAGCGTTGCCCGACTAGCGGGGTTTTACAATGAGCAGTTCTTC

D: TRBD1
length: 16
size: -
J: TRBJ1-1
V: TRBV6-5
CDR3: CASSSHLNRQGVEAFF
DNA: TGTGCCAGCAGTTCCCACCTGAACCGACAGGGGGTTGAAGCTTTCTTT

D: TRBD2
length: 19
size: -
J: TRBJ2-5
V: TRBV4-1
CDR3: CASSQGVAGSGGAGETQYF
DNA: TGCGCCAGCAGCCAAGGGGTAGCTGGTAGCGGGGGGGCCGGCGAGACCCAGTACTTC

D: TRBD1
length: 12
size: once
J: TRBJ1-1
V: TRBV5-1
CDR3: CASSTGTAEAFF
DNA: TGCGCCAGCAGCACTGGGACAGCTGAAGCTTTCTTT

D: -
length: 14
size: -
J: TRBJ1-2
V: TRBV9
CDR3: CASSRSTGTYGYTF
DNA: TGTGCCAGCAGCCGATCGACAGGTACCTATGGCTACACCTTC